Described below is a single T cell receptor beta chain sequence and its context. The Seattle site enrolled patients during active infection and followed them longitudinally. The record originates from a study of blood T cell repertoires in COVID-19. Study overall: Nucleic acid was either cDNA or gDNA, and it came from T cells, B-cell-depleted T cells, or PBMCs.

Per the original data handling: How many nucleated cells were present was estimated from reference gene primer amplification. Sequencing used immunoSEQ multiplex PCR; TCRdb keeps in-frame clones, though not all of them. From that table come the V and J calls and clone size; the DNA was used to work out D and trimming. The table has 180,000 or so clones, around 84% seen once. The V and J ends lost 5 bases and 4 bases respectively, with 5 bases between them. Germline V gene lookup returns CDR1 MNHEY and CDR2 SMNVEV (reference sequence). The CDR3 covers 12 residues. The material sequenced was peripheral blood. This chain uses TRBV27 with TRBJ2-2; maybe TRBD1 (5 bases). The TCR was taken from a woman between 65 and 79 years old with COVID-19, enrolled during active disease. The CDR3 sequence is CASSRGTGELFF. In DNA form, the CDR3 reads TGTGCCAGCAGTAGGGGCACCGGGGAGCTGTTTTTT.